This T cell receptor (beta chain) comes out of a study of cytomegalovirus exposure and HLA in healthy donors (dated by TCRdb to 2015 to 2018). Context from the whole study: In an earlier analysis of 587 of the donors, less than 350 Gb of sequence data and roughly 100 million unique TCR beta sequences from roughly 180 million T cells were reported. Roughly 300 gigabases of sequencing data and approximately 91 million unique TCR sequences made up an early release that covered approximately 650 HLA-typed donors. Of the approximately 400 genotyped donors, 75% to 85% were placed in the genetic ancestry cluster associated with self-reported Caucasian donors. The aim of the study was to test whether cataloging public T cell receptors could identify signatures of past pathogen exposure. The study profiled the T cell repertoires of hundreds of subjects by immunosequencing and related them to cytomegalovirus serostatus. Besides the first cohort of some 670 subjects, a separate validation cohort made up of 120 different subjects was used. To predict cytomegalovirus infection status, the study brought together high-throughput TCR immunosequencing, statistical association of individual TCRs with disease status, and machine learning. A later analysis re-analyzed previously published TCR beta repertoires from roughly 690 donors and added high-resolution HLA genotyping to study TCR occurrence patterns. The later analysis used no new phenotypic data to find candidate immune exposures, relying instead on TCR beta sequences and their occurrence across donors. In an earlier analysis of a few hundred of the donors, high-throughput TCR beta sequencing was used to judge whether each TCR beta V gene segment behaved as functional or pseudogenic. Donor age, sex, ethnicity and CMV serostatus were compiled together with the repertoire data. Genome-wide SNP genotypes for about 55% of the 666 donors were used in a later genetic analysis, which treated that subset as a discovery cohort. Every repertoire in the discovery cohort had been generated on one and the same sequencing platform. Class I and class II HLA loci were covered by the typing at four-digit resolution. The number of typed donors differed by locus: about 620-640 for A, B, C, DRB1 and DQB1; 522 for DQA1; approximately 600 for DPA1; and around 470 for DPB1. About five DR-DQ haplotypes were treated as single units for association and clustering because of strong linkage in the cohort. Among some 400 genotyped donors of the cohort, an average of around 250,000 unique TCR beta nucleotide sequences was sequenced per donor, of which about 19% were non-productive.

The paper's findings and limits, for the study overall: A further reported finding was that TCR beta sequences accurately predicted the HLA-A and HLA-B alleles for most subjects in the first cohort. A group of highly shared sequence variants was considered likely to be a technical artifact of the sequencing pipeline. In a later analysis, several top co-occurrence clusters were reported to appear linked to parvovirus B19, influenza, CMV and Epstein-Barr virus. Because counts were too low, seventeen rarely observed V segments, including chromosome 9 orphons, were left out of the earlier analysis of 587 of the donors. The classifier was reported to diagnose cytomegalovirus status with high specificity and sensitivity in both the original and validation cohorts. Presence/absence analyses assumed roughly uniform sequencing depth across donors, an assumption that may not hold. In vitro tests confirmed that a few of the cytomegalovirus-associated TCR beta chains recognize cytomegalovirus antigens. A later analysis associated 15,000 to 20,000 TCR beta sequences with specific HLA alleles at a false discovery rate of 0.05. An association between a missense DCLRE1C variant and V-gene and J-gene trimming of TCR beta chains was found in a later genetic analysis and replicated in an independent cohort. In a later analysis, most CMV-associated TCR beta chains were found to appear HLA-restricted, with HLA associations seemingly driven largely by CMV exposure. A total of 150 to 200 TCR beta chains were listed by the study as associated with cytomegalovirus. Assigning TCR associations to individual alleles was difficult when HLA alleles, especially DR and DQ, strongly co-occurred. Across donors, most TCR sequences were observed very rarely, whereas some public TCRs were present in many individuals. The 87-base-pair reads could not distinguish some IMGT-functional V segments, including TRBV6-2 and TRBV6-3, so those segments were excluded. Because HLA typing was unavailable for some donors at each locus, only the typed subset was used in association tests. Only TCR beta chains were sequenced in this cohort, and the absence of alpha or paired-chain data limited detectable features. In an earlier analysis of fewer than 700 of the donors, most TCR beta V segments appeared in productive rearrangements about 87% or about 30% of the time, broadly matching IMGT annotations. A later analysis found that HLA-associated TCR beta chains were more clonally expanded and had lower generation probabilities than equally common non-associated chains. CMV serostatus was the only immune exposure information available for the cohort. In a later analysis, the rate of TCR association differed among HLA loci, with DRB1 alleles having the most associated TCRs and HLA-C alleles having the fewest. Linkage disequilibrium might explain the correlated functional status among segregating V segments, but an unknown experimental factor could not be ruled out. The authors suggested that the approach could potentially be extended to other disease states and immunological phenotypes. In a later genetic analysis, fewer N-insertions in productive TCRs were reported among donors in an Asian-associated ancestry cluster than the approximately 670-donor mean.

The cohort comprised fewer than 750 healthy bone marrow donors. At the time of sampling, all cohort members were nominally healthy, though unrecorded immune exposures were likely present. The donor was CMV seronegative and belonged to the group of under 400 seronegative cohort members. A peripheral blood sample was collected from each donor, and TCR beta sequencing was performed on peripheral blood mononuclear cells. Genomic DNA extraction from the blood cell samples was performed with the Qiagen DNeasy Blood Extraction Kit. As for this clone: Its antigen remains undetermined. Base-call qualities are not available, and no considerably larger clone is one nucleotide away.

Reading the germline V gene (reference sequence) gives CDR1 SGHNT and CDR2 YYREEE. Spanning cysteine to phenylalanine, the CDR3 consists of 18 amino acids. CDR3 DNA is the only sequence kept; it has 54 bases, read in frame from the first base. The junction shows trimming of 3 bases on V and 4 bases on J, and the gene matches do not reach 12 bases of it. Library preparation was by the immunoSEQ multiplex PCR assay. For the multiplex PCR, a mixture combining 60 forward primers for TCR Vbeta segments and 13 reverse primers for TCR Jbeta segments was used. Amplification of the CDR3 region of rearranged TCR beta genes was performed with a multiplex PCR assay on genomic DNA. The Illumina HiSeq System was used to sequence the amplified TCR beta libraries as 87-base-pair reads. The study's own analysis went as follows. A later analysis tallied 80 million to 95 million unique TCR beta chains across the 700 or so repertoires, and around 12 million of those chains were shared by two or more donors. A nearest-neighbor algorithm error-corrected the raw reads and collapsed the reads into unique sequences, merging closely related sequences to remove PCR and sequencing errors. Alignment of CDR3 sequences to IMGT reference sequences was used to assign V, D and J gene segments. Each retained sequence needed at least a six-nucleotide match to both a V gene segment and a J gene segment. A rearrangement counted as productive if the CDR3 had no stop codons and remained in frame with V and J, and every other rearrangement counted as non-productive. CDR3 was defined according to IMGT convention as the region running from the second conserved V-encoded cysteine to the conserved J-encoded phenylalanine. The earlier analysis of fewer than 700 of the donors excluded sequences that lacked an unambiguous match to a single V gene segment. In an earlier analysis of approximately 560 of the donors, a V segment was called functional when productive rearrangements were above 56.7%, and segregating when the standard deviation between donors exceeded 5%. To diagnose cytomegalovirus status from the catalog of TCR beta chain sequences, a statistical classification framework was built. In a later analysis, TCR nucleotide sequences were compared against IMGT/GENE-DB human TR gene sequences so that V and J genes could be assigned. The TCRdist pipeline was used in a later analysis to assign CDR3 sequences and most-parsimonious VDJ recombination scenarios. A later analysis defined each TCR beta chain by its CDR3 amino acid sequence plus V-gene family, and excluded reads lacking a unique V-gene family. As a way to deal with suspected cross-contamination and a sequencing artifact, a later analysis dropped over 550 nucleotide sequences that were highly shared and had low generation probability. In a later analysis, a clonal expansion index was calculated for each public chain from normalized within-repertoire ranks of inferred template counts. In a later analysis, generation probabilities were computed using a VDJ recombination model fitted to out-of-frame rearrangements, and the results were checked against IGoR. In a later analysis, TCR-TCR, TCR-HLA and TCR-CMV co-occurrence was scored with hypergeometric tests, and a repertoire-size bias correction was applied to TCR pairs. To estimate false discovery rates, a later analysis permuted the HLA or CMV assignments 20 times. A later analysis grouped co-occurring TCRs with DBSCAN, adding TCRdist sequence similarity when clustering within HLA-allele-positive subsets. For co-occurrence clustering, repertoires with fewer than 30,000 or more than 120,000 public chains were excluded, along with roughly 5 repertoires with anomalous nucleotide sharing. TCRdb re-hosts the immuneACCESS table, in-frame sequences only. Its copies lack some clones; in the studies checked, an unresolved V gene accounts for under half of them, and the cause for the rest is not known. That table furnishes V, J and clone size, whereas the DNA furnished D and trimming. The sample records about 82,000 clones, about 78% of which are singletons. The ten biggest clones cover 3.3% of the sample.

The receptor comes from a man over 45 in good health and CMV-seronegative. Rearrangement joined TRBV5-4 to TRBJ2-3, with 12 bases in between that match TRBD2. Material: PBMCs. The CDR3 reads CASSSTTSGGLVADTQYF. The nucleotides are TGTGCCAGCAGCTCAACCACTAGCGGGGGGTTGGTCGCAGATACGCAGTATTTT.